Each of the 26 T cell receptor beta chains below was sequenced from the same sample in a study of cytomegalovirus exposure and HLA in healthy donors. The PCR employed 60 Vbeta primers together with 13 Jbeta primers. The method was immunoSEQ multiplex PCR; TCRdb's version includes in-frame clones alone and lacks a portion of them. Of about 190,000 clones detected, about four fifths appear once; the ten largest clones hold approximately 5.4%. The source material was PBMCs. The receptors stem from a woman aged 25 to 45 in good health and CMV-seropositive.

The chain employs TRBV5-6 and TRBJ2-5; D may be TRBD1 (6 bases). The CDR3 spans 14 residues. V lost 1 base to trimming and J lost 1 base, with 8 bases between them. CDR1 SGHDT and CDR2 YYEEEE come from the germline V gene. The CDR3 nucleotides read TGTGCCAGCAGCTTGTGGGGGCTCCAAGAGACCCAGTACTTC. As protein: CASSLWGLQETQYF.

The chain combines TRBV4-3 with TRBJ1-1; 7 bases agree with TRBD1. Germline CDR1 and CDR2: LGHNA and YSLEER. The CDR3 is 17 amino acids. V gave up 1 base and J gave up 1 base; unmatched junction bases: 9. In DNA, the CDR3 is TGCGCCAGCAGCCAAGTGAACAGGGGATTTGGGAACACTGAAGCTTTCTTT. Its protein is CASSQVNRGFGNTEAFF.

J is TRBJ2-2 and V is TRBV28; D is possibly TRBD1 (5 bases). The V end lost 4 bases, the J end lost 6 bases, and 15 bases lay between the germline ends. There are 15 residues in the CDR3. Germline-derived CDR1 and CDR2 are MDHEN and SYDVKM. The CDR3 sequence: CASSSGQHTAGELFF. CDR3 coding DNA: TGTGCCAGCAGTTCCGGACAACACACGGCCGGGGAGCTGTTTTTT. Using reference TRBV28 and TRBJ2-2 for the parts outside the CDR3, the full variable domain is DVKVTQSSRYLVKRTGEKVFLECVQDMDHENMFWYRQDPGLGLRLIYFSYDVKMKEKGDIPEGYSVSREKKERFSLILESASTNQTSMYLCASSSGQHTAGELFFGEGSRLTVL.

This chain joins TRBV7-8 and TRBJ2-1; 12 nucleotides agree with TRBD2. V lost 2 bases to trimming and J lost 1 base; unmatched junction nucleotides: 3. There are 17 residues in the CDR3. Germline CDR1 and CDR2: SGHVS and FQNEAQ. As DNA, the CDR3 is TGTGCCAGCAGCTTAACTAGCGGGGGGCCTTCCTACAATGAGCAGTTCTTC. It translates to CASSLTSGGPSYNEQFF.

The chain has TRBV28 and TRBJ1-1; D is uncertain. The CDR3 has 15 residues. CDR1 is MDHEN and CDR2 is SYDVKM in the germline V gene. V was cut by 3 bases and J by 1 base, with 12 bases left in between. As DNA, the CDR3 is TGTGCCAGCAGTTTCGGGGTGGGTGGGAACACTGAAGCTTTCTTT. It encodes CASSFGVGGNTEAFF.

The chain is built from TRBV6-6 and TRBJ2-3, with D tentatively TRBD1 (6 bases). Trimming removed 2 bases from V and 0 bases from J, with 9 bases in between. This CDR3 is built from 15 residues. Germline assignment: CDR1 MNHNY and CDR2 SVGAGI (reference sequence). This CDR3 reads CASSYGTPSTDTQYF. CDR3 DNA sequence: TGTGCCAGCAGTTACGGGACACCTAGCACAGATACGCAGTATTTT.

The count of this clone is one. The V gene is TRBV28, the J gene TRBJ1-4, with D tentatively TRBD1 (6 bases). The CDR3 length is 15 residues. Deletions cut 5 bases from V and 7 bases from J, with 17 bases between. The germline CDR1 and CDR2 sequences are MDHEN and SYDVKM. The DNA for the CDR3 is TGTGCCAGCAGTAATACCGGGACAACTGGTGAAAAACTGTTTTTT. This sequence encodes CASSNTGTTGEKLFF.

The J gene is TRBJ2-2, the V gene TRBV5-1; TRBD2 aligns across 9 bases. The V gene's germline CDR1 is SGHRS and CDR2 YFSETQ. Trimming took 4 bases from V and 2 from J; bases not matched to a gene: 6. This CDR3 is built from 16 residues. CDR3 DNA sequence: TGCGCCAGCAGCCCTCTAGCGGGAACCAACACCGGGGAGCTGTTTTTT. Translation: CASSPLAGTNTGELFF.

The chain joins TRBV28 to TRBJ2-3; possibly TRBD2 for D (6 bases). CDR1 MDHEN and CDR2 SYDVKM come from the germline V gene. V lost 2 bases, J lost 2 bases, and 11 bases lay in between. The CDR3 covers 15 residues. For the CDR3, the DNA is TGTGCCAGCAGTTTACGGGAGAGGGCCACAGATACGCAGTATTTT. Amino acids: CASSLRERATDTQYF.

V gene TRBV6-5 combines with J gene TRBJ1-2; 8 bases line up with TRBD1. Trimming removed 7 bases from V and 8 bases from J; junction bases left unmatched: 12. The CDR3 contains 14 residues. Germline V gene sequence: CDR1 MNHEY, CDR2 SVGAGI. In nucleotides, the CDR3 is TGTGCCAGCACCCCCGTGACAGGGGTCAGCGGCTACACCTTC. Its protein product is CASTPVTGVSGYTF.

The V call is TRBV6-5, the J call TRBJ2-1, with 7 bases lining up with TRBD2. The CDR3 has 12 amino acids. The germline CDR1 and CDR2 sequences are MNHEY and SVGAGI. V was clipped by 8 bases and J by 7 bases; unmatched bases: 5. The CDR3 DNA is TGTGCCAGCGGACTAGATAGGAATGAGCAGTTCTTC. Amino acid sequence: CASGLDRNEQFF.

The sample holds a few counts of this clone. This chain links TRBV6-5 with TRBJ1-1; maybe TRBD1 (5 bases). Germline loops: CDR1 MNHEY, CDR2 SVGAGI. The CDR3 has 14 amino acids. V shed 2 bases and J shed 4 bases, with 11 bases lying between them. In DNA form, the CDR3 reads TGTGCCAGCAGTTACCAGGGCAGCGCCACTGAAGCTTTCTTT. Translated, it gives CASSYQGSATEAFF.

This clone appeared a few times. The chain couples TRBV5-1 to TRBJ2-7; D uncertain. The length of the CDR3 is 14 residues. Trimming removed 3 bases at V and 2 bases at J, with 12 bases between. Germline loops: CDR1 SGHRS, CDR2 YFSETQ. This chain's CDR3 is CASSYVGGTYEQYF. The CDR3 region has the DNA TGCGCCAGCAGCTATGTCGGCGGTACCTACGAGCAGTACTTC.

The rearrangement joins TRBV2 to TRBJ2-7, with 7 bases identical to TRBD1. Germline CDR1 reads SNHLY; CDR2 reads FYNNEI. Unmatched junction bases numbered 2, after V lost 5 bases and J lost 4 bases. The CDR3 consists of 12 residues. The DNA of the CDR3 is TGTGCCAGCAGTACACAGGGGTACGAGCAGTACTTC. As protein: CASSTQGYEQYF.

Only one count was recorded for this clone. V is TRBV6-1 and J is TRBJ1-5; D remains ambiguous. V was pared by 3 bases and J by 6 bases, with 9 bases between. This CDR3 spans 13 amino acids. Germline CDR1 MNHNS, CDR2 SASEGT. As DNA, the CDR3 is TGTGCCAGCAGTGACGGGATTCGTCAGCCCCAGCATTTT. Protein product: CASSDGIRQPQHF.

The chain employs TRBV25-1 and TRBJ2-3, with D uncertain. With 8 bases removed from V and 3 bases from J, the gap between germline ends came to 9 bases. CDR3 length equals 12 residues. CDR1 is MGHDK and CDR2 is SYGVNS in the germline V gene. CDR3 DNA sequence: TGTGCCAGCCGCGCATCGACAGATACGCAGTATTTT. Protein: CASRASTDTQYF.

The chain employs TRBV29-1 and TRBJ2-1, with TRBD1 matching 7 bases. CDR1 SQVTM and CDR2 ANQGSEA come from the germline V gene. This CDR3 has 13 residues. CDR3 sequence: CGFRGMSYNEQFF. DNA of the CDR3: TGCGGGTTCAGGGGGATGTCCTACAATGAGCAGTTCTTC.

The CDR3 bases are TGCGCCAGCAGCTTGGCCGCCGGGGGCTACGAGCAGTACTTC. Protein: CASSLAAGGYEQYF. The genes are TRBV5-1 and TRBJ2-7; D might be TRBD2 (6 bases). Germline V gives CDR1 SGHRS, CDR2 YFSETQ. The CDR3 consists of 14 residues. Trimming took off 0 bases at V and 3 bases at J, with 10 bases between the two ends.

Worth noting for this clone: An end of the junction differs from the germline gene, which may be a read error. This chain uses TRBV7-7 with TRBJ2-1, with D uncertain. CDR3 length: 14 amino acids. Germline V gives CDR1 SSHAT, CDR2 FNYEAQ (reference sequence). The DNA of the CDR3 is TGTGCTAGCAGCTTATTCGGTCCCTACAATGAGCAGTTCTTC. This codes for CASSLFGPYNEQFF.

The V and J genes are TRBV7-8 and TRBJ2-7; 13 bases match TRBD2. V was pared by 3 bases and J by 2 bases, with 7 bases of the junction left unmatched. Germline V gene data show CDR1 as SGHVS and CDR2 as FQNEAQ. There are 17 residues in the CDR3. CDR3 region: CASSFGTSGTITYEQYF. The CDR3 coding sequence is TGTGCCAGCAGCTTCGGGACTAGCGGGACTATAACCTACGAGCAGTACTTC. Complete variable domain (other parts from reference TRBV7-8 and TRBJ2-7): GAGVSQSPRYKVAKRGQDVALRCDPISGHVSLFWYQQALGQGPEFLTYFQNEAQLDKSGLPSDRFFAERPEGSVSTLKIQRTQQEDSAVYLCASSFGTSGTITYEQYFGPGTRLTVT.

The rearrangement links TRBV7-2 to TRBJ1-2, with TRBD1 matching 9 bases. The ends lost 4 bases at V and 10 bases at J; junction bases unmatched: 16. This CDR3 is built from 16 residues. Germline CDR1 and CDR2: SGHTA and FQGNSA. DNA of the CDR3: TGTGCCAGCAGCTCGCAAGGACCGGGACAGGGTATGGACTACACCTTC. Translation gives CASSSQGPGQGMDYTF.

The chain couples TRBV19 to TRBJ1-1; D is uncertain. The CDR3 has 14 amino acids. Germline V gene sequence: CDR1 LNHDA, CDR2 SQIVND (reference sequence). Trimming cost V 2 bases and J 9 bases, with 16 bases left between them. CDR3 sequence reads: CASSISMAEPQAFF. The CDR3 bases are TGTGCCAGTAGTATATCGATGGCGGAGCCACAAGCTTTCTTT.

The V and J genes are TRBV6-6 and TRBJ2-7, with 7 bases matching TRBD2. The ends lost 7 bases at V and 0 bases at J; junction bases unmatched: 3. The CDR3 covers 13 residues. Germline V gives CDR1 MNHNY, CDR2 SVGAGI (reference sequence). The CDR3, as DNA: TGTGCCAGCACTCCTAGCGGCTCCTACGAGCAGTACTTC. The encoded protein is CASTPSGSYEQYF.

The CDR3 coding sequence is TGCGCCAGCAGCATAGGACAGGGTGGGACTGAAGCTTTCTTT. It yields the protein CASSIGQGGTEAFF. The V gene is TRBV5-1, the J gene TRBJ1-1; 8 nucleotides agree with TRBD1. Germline V CDR1 and CDR2: SGHRS, YFSETQ. CDR3 length equals 14 residues. V gave up 4 bases and J gave up 5 bases; unmatched junction bases: 7.

The chain recombines TRBV5-1 with TRBJ2-1, with TRBD2 identical over 10 bases. Germline V gene sequence: CDR1 SGHRS, CDR2 YFSETQ. The length of the CDR3 is 15 residues. The ends lost 1 base at V and 4 bases at J; junction bases unmatched: 2. CDR3 nucleotide sequence: TGCGCCAGCAGCTTGCAGACTAGCGGGTACAATGAGCAGTTCTTC. Translating gives CASSLQTSGYNEQFF.

The rearrangement joins TRBV7-8 to TRBJ2-1; D might be TRBD2 (5 bases). The V and J ends lost 5 bases and 6 bases respectively, with 8 bases between them. Germline values: CDR1 SGHVS, CDR2 FQNEAQ. CDR3 size: 12 residues. The CDR3 protein is CASSPDFNEQFF. As DNA, the CDR3 is TGTGCCAGCAGCCCGGACTTCAATGAGCAGTTCTTC.